This T cell receptor beta chain appears in the sequencing data of a study of control samples from healthy donors and cancer patients. V shed 1 base and J shed 8 bases, with 15 bases lying between them. Per germline, CDR1 LNHNV and CDR2 YYDKDF (reference sequence). The CDR3 loop spans 16 amino acids. TCRdb keeps only in-frame clones here, not all; method: immunoSEQ multiplex PCR. In the table there are some 96,000 clones, roughly 93% of which are singletons. This sequence was found in a man younger than 35 in good health. The sequencing input was blood. The chain is built from TRBV15 and TRBJ1-6; no clear D gene. The CDR3 reads CATSRAGFGLDSPLHF. The CDR3 nucleotides are TGTGCCACCAGCAGAGCTGGGTTCGGTCTGGATTCACCCCTCCACTTT.